The rows below give T cell receptor beta chains drawn from one sample of a study of blood T cell repertoires in COVID-19. The method was immunoSEQ multiplex PCR; TCRdb's version includes in-frame clones alone and lacks a portion of them. The sample contains 140,000 to 150,000 clones, roughly 80% of which appear only once. The sequenced sample consisted of peripheral blood. Every receptor here comes from a man between 45 and 60 years old with acute or convalescent COVID-19. The CDR3 runs from the conserved cysteine through the conserved F or W. Fields, in order: V gene, J gene, D gene, clone size, CDR3 DNA, CDR3 protein. D genes are given only for firm matches. The size of a clone is reported for some rows only, either as once, few or many, or as a class for expanded clones.

V: TRBV27
J: TRBJ1-1
D: -
size: -
DNA: TGTGCCAGCAGTTCCCCGACAGGTCCCGCGACAATGAACACTGAAGCTTTCTTT
CDR3: CASSSPTGPATMNTEAFF

V: TRBV24-1
J: TRBJ2-1
D: TRBD2
size: -
DNA: TGTGCCACCTCCCTAGCGGGGACCTCCTACAATGAGCAGTTCTTC
CDR3: CATSLAGTSYNEQFF

V: TRBV5-6
J: TRBJ1-2
D: TRBD1
size: few
DNA: TGTGCCAGCAGCTTCTGGACAGGGGGCGGCTATGGCTACACCTTC
CDR3: CASSFWTGGGYGYTF

V: TRBV5-1
J: TRBJ1-2
D: TRBD1
size: -
DNA: TGCGCCAGCAGCTTAGGGACAGGGTCTTACTATGGCTACACCTTC
CDR3: CASSLGTGSYYGYTF

V: TRBV6-5
J: TRBJ2-2
D: -
size: few
DNA: TGTGCCAGCAGTTACGGGCGAACCGGGGAGCTGTTTTTT
CDR3: CASSYGRTGELFF

V: TRBV19
J: TRBJ1-2
D: TRBD1
size: -
DNA: TGTGCCAGTAGTACCACCGGGACAGGGGGAAATGGCTACACCTTC
CDR3: CASSTTGTGGNGYTF

V: TRBV12-5
J: TRBJ2-2
D: -
size: -
DNA: TGTGCTAGTGGTGCCGGTACGGGTCCCATGATCGGGGAGCTGTTTTTT
CDR3: CASGAGTGPMIGELFF

V: TRBV6-5
J: TRBJ1-2
D: TRBD1
size: -
DNA: TGTGCCAGCAGTCATACAGGGGTCGGTGGCTACACCTTC
CDR3: CASSHTGVGGYTF

V: TRBV19
J: TRBJ2-1
D: TRBD2
size: -
DNA: TGTGCCAGTACCCCAGCGGGATACCGTTACAATGAGCAGTTCTTC
CDR3: CASTPAGYRYNEQFF

V: TRBV20-1
J: TRBJ2-7
D: TRBD1
size: few
DNA: TGCAGTGCTAGTAGAGGTATGGGACAGGGAACTTACGAGCAGTACTTC
CDR3: CSASRGMGQGTYEQYF

V: TRBV6-5
J: TRBJ1-2
D: TRBD1
size: -
DNA: TGTGCCAGCAGGAACAGGGGGAGCGATGGCTACACCTTC
CDR3: CASRNRGSDGYTF

V: TRBV5-8
J: TRBJ1-1
D: -
size: -
DNA: TGTGCCAGCAGCTTGGTTGAGGGGGCTGAAGCTTTCTTT
CDR3: CASSLVEGAEAFF

V: TRBV7-8
J: TRBJ2-1
D: -
size: -
DNA: TGTGCCAGCAGCCTGGGACTTCACAATGAGCAGTTCTTC
CDR3: CASSLGLHNEQFF

V: TRBV27
J: TRBJ2-1
D: TRBD1
size: -
DNA: TGTGCCAGCAGTCCCACAGGGGCCCTCTACAATGAGCAGTTCTTC
CDR3: CASSPTGALYNEQFF

V: TRBV29-1
J: TRBJ2-2
D: TRBD1
size: -
DNA: TGCAGCGTTGGGGGGACAGGGGGAGATGGGGAGCTGTTTTTT
CDR3: CSVGGTGGDGELFF

V: TRBV19
J: TRBJ2-3
D: TRBD1
size: -
DNA: TGTGCCAGTAGAACCGGGACAGGGTGGGATACGCAGTATTTT
CDR3: CASRTGTGWDTQYF

V: TRBV18
J: TRBJ2-7
D: TRBD1
size: few
DNA: TGTGCCAGCTCCCCCGGGACAGGGGGCGACGAGCAGTACTTC
CDR3: CASSPGTGGDEQYF

V: TRBV30
J: TRBJ1-1
D: -
size: few
DNA: TGTGCCTGGAGTTTGTGGAGGCAGGGGTCGTACACTGAAGCTTTCTTT
CDR3: CAWSLWRQGSYTEAFF

V: TRBV24-1
J: TRBJ2-5
D: TRBD2
size: -
DNA: TGTGCCACCAGTGAGTTGACGGGGGGATCCCAAGAGACCCAGTACTTC
CDR3: CATSELTGGSQETQYF

V: TRBV2
J: TRBJ1-2
D: TRBD1
size: -
DNA: TGTGCCAGCAGTCCGGGACAGTTAAACTATGGCTACACCTTC
CDR3: CASSPGQLNYGYTF

V: TRBV9
J: TRBJ1-2
D: TRBD1
size: few
DNA: TGTGCCAGCAGCGTGGGGACAGGACTCTTAGAGTGGGGCTACACCTTC
CDR3: CASSVGTGLLEWGYTF

V: TRBV4-1
J: TRBJ1-1
D: -
size: once
DNA: TGCGCCAGCAGCCAAGAAGCTCCGAACACTGAAGCTTTCTTT
CDR3: CASSQEAPNTEAFF

V: TRBV27
J: TRBJ1-2
D: TRBD1
size: -
DNA: TGTGCCAGCAGGAGGGGGATCTGGGACAGGGCGTCCAACTATGGCTACACCTTC
CDR3: CASRRGIWDRASNYGYTF

V: TRBV6-5
J: TRBJ1-2
D: -
size: -
DNA: TGTGCCAGCAGTTATGGGCAGGGTGGCTACACCTTC
CDR3: CASSYGQGGYTF

V: TRBV5-6
J: TRBJ1-2
D: TRBD1
size: once
DNA: TGTGCCAGCAGCTTGCCAGGACAGGGGGATAACTATGGCTACACCTTC
CDR3: CASSLPGQGDNYGYTF

V: TRBV11-3
J: TRBJ2-3
D: TRBD2
size: -
DNA: TGTGCCAGCAGCTTAGGGGGCCCAGCGGGGGAGACAGATACGCAGTATTTT
CDR3: CASSLGGPAGETDTQYF

V: TRBV9
J: TRBJ1-1
D: -
size: -
DNA: TGTGCCAGCAGCGTAGACGGCAGGGGCTACACTGAAGCTTTCTTT
CDR3: CASSVDGRGYTEAFF

V: TRBV5-1
J: TRBJ2-5
D: TRBD2
size: few
DNA: TGCGCCAGCAGGGCGATAGCGGGGGGGAAAGAGACCCAGTACTTC
CDR3: CASRAIAGGKETQYF

V: TRBV19
J: TRBJ1-4
D: -
size: few
DNA: TGTGCCAGTAGTATAATGTCTCCCTCTTCAACTAATGAAAAACTGTTTTTT
CDR3: CASSIMSPSSTNEKLFF

V: TRBV18
J: TRBJ1-5
D: TRBD1
size: -
DNA: TGTGCCAGCTCACTCGGGACAGGGTCTTTCAGCAATCAGCCCCAGCATTTT
CDR3: CASSLGTGSFSNQPQHF

V: TRBV3-1/TRBV3-2
J: TRBJ1-2
D: TRBD1
size: once
DNA: TGTGCCAGCAGCCAGGAAAGACAGGGGGCGTTTGGGGGCTACACCTTC
CDR3: CASSQERQGAFGGYTF

V: TRBV6-2/TRBV6-3
J: TRBJ2-1
D: TRBD2
size: many
DNA: TGTGCCAGCAGTCCCCAAGGACTAGCGGGGGGCATCCTCGACAATGAGCAGTTCTTC
CDR3: CASSPQGLAGGILDNEQFF

V: TRBV10-3
J: TRBJ2-3
D: -
size: -
DNA: TGTGCCATCAGTGACCCTGATACGCAGTATTTT
CDR3: CAISDPDTQYF

V: TRBV20-1
J: TRBJ1-2
D: -
size: -
DNA: TGCAGTGCTAGTGTACAGGGAGCCTATGGCTACACCTTC
CDR3: CSASVQGAYGYTF

V: TRBV29-1
J: TRBJ1-2
D: TRBD1
size: -
DNA: TGCAGCGCCCGGACAGGGAGATATGGCTACACCTTC
CDR3: CSARTGRYGYTF

V: TRBV27
J: TRBJ1-2
D: TRBD1
size: -
DNA: TGTGCCAGCAGTTTGACAGGGGACTATGGCTACACCTTC
CDR3: CASSLTGDYGYTF

V: TRBV5-5
J: TRBJ2-7
D: -
size: -
DNA: TGTGCCAGCAGCCTTACCTACGAGCAGTACTTC
CDR3: CASSLTYEQYF

V: TRBV5-1
J: TRBJ1-3
D: TRBD1
size: -
DNA: TGCGCCAGCAGCCCAGGACCGGGACAGGGGCTTCTCTCTGGAAACACCATATATTTT
CDR3: CASSPGPGQGLLSGNTIYF

V: TRBV28
J: TRBJ1-4
D: -
size: -
DNA: TGTGCCAGCAGTGCCGCCGGGGGTTATGAAAAACTGTTTTTT
CDR3: CASSAAGGYEKLFF

V: TRBV28
J: TRBJ1-1
D: -
size: -
DNA: TGTGCCAGCAGTTGGACATTCGAAGCTTTCTTT
CDR3: CASSWTFEAFF

V: TRBV27
J: TRBJ2-7
D: -
size: -
DNA: TGTGCCAGCAGTTTATTTCGACTCCATCACCTTGTATACGAGCAGTACTTC
CDR3: CASSLFRLHHLVYEQYF

V: TRBV6-5
J: TRBJ1-2
D: -
size: -
DNA: TGTGCCAGCAGCCCCCTGACAGGACCCTACGGCTACACCTTC
CDR3: CASSPLTGPYGYTF

V: TRBV5-1
J: TRBJ1-1
D: -
size: -
DNA: TGCGCCAGCAGTCTCAGCGACACTGAAGCTTTCTTT
CDR3: CASSLSDTEAFF

V: TRBV5-1
J: TRBJ1-2
D: -
size: -
DNA: TGCGCCAGCAGCTTGGCCCAGGACAGCATCTATGGCTACACCTTC
CDR3: CASSLAQDSIYGYTF

V: TRBV5-4
J: TRBJ2-5
D: -
size: -
DNA: TGTGCCAGCAGCTCTATAACCCAAGAGACCCAGTACTTC
CDR3: CASSSITQETQYF

V: TRBV6-1
J: TRBJ1-6
D: -
size: -
DNA: TGTGCCAGCAGTGAAGGGGAGGGGACTTCACCCCTCCACTTT
CDR3: CASSEGEGTSPLHF

V: TRBV2
J: TRBJ1-2
D: -
size: -
DNA: TGTGCCAGCAGTGAAGGAGGGTCTGGCTACACCTTC
CDR3: CASSEGGSGYTF

V: TRBV2
J: TRBJ1-1
D: -
size: -
DNA: TGTGCCAGCAGCCCAACGGCCGTAAGAGGCACTGAAGCTTTCTTT
CDR3: CASSPTAVRGTEAFF

V: TRBV12-5
J: TRBJ1-2
D: -
size: -
DNA: TGTGCTAGTGGTTTGCTGGCAGGAGGACGCTATGGCTACACCTTC
CDR3: CASGLLAGGRYGYTF

V: TRBV7-3
J: TRBJ2-3
D: -
size: -
DNA: TGTGCCAGCAGCTTATTTAAGGGCGGAGGGGTGTATTTT
CDR3: CASSLFKGGGVYF

V: TRBV20-1
J: TRBJ2-1
D: TRBD1
size: once
DNA: TGCAGTGCGCGAGGGGGCGGGGAGCAGTTCTTC
CDR3: CSARGGGEQFF

V: TRBV3-1/TRBV3-2
J: TRBJ2-3
D: -
size: once
DNA: TGTGCCAGCAGCCAAGGCGAGGGCCGGGATACGCAGTATTTT
CDR3: CASSQGEGRDTQYF